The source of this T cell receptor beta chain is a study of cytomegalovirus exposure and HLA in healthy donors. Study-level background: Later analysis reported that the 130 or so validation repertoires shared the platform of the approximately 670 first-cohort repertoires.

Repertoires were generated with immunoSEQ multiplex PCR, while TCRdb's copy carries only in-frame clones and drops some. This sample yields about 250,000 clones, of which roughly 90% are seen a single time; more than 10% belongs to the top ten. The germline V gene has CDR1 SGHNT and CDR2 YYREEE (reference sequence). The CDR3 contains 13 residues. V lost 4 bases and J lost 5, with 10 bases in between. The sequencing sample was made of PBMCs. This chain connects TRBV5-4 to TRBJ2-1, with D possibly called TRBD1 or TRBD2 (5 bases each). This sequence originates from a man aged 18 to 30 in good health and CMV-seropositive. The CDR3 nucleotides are TGTGCCAGCAGCGAGGGACCGCACAATGAGCAGTTCTTC. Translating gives CASSEGPHNEQFF.